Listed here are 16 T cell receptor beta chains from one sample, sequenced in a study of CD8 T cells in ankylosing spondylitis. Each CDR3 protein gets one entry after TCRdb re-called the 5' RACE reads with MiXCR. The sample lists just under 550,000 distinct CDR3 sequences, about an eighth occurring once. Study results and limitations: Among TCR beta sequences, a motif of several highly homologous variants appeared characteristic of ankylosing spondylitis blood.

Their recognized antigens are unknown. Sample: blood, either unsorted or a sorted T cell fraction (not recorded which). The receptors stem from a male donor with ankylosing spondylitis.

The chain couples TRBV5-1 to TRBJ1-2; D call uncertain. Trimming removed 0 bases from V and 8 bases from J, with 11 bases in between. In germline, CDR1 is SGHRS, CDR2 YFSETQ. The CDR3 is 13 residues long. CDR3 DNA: TGCGCCAGCAGCTTGGAACAGACTGACGGCTACACCTTC. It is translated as CASSLEQTDGYTF.

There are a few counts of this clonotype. The CDR3 is CSARETGGSEETQYF. The CDR3 nucleotides read TGCAGTGCTAGAGAAACCGGAGGGTCTGAAGAGACCCAGTACTTC. This chain links TRBV20-1 with TRBJ2-5; possible D gene TRBD2, 6 bases. CDR1 is DFQATT and CDR2 is SNEGSKA in the germline V gene (reference sequence). This CDR3 contains 15 residues. V lost 0 bases to trimming and J lost 3 bases, with 14 bases between them.

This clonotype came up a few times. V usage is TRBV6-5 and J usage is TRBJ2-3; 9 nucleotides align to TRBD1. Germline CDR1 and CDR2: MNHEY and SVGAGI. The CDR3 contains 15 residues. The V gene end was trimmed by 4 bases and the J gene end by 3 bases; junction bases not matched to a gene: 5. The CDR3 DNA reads TGTGCCAGCAGTTCCTCGACAGGGGGTACAGATACGCAGTATTTT. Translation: CASSSSTGGTDTQYF.

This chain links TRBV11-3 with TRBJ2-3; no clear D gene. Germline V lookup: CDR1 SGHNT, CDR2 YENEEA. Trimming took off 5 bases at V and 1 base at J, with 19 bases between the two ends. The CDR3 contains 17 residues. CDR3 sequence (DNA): TGTGCCAGCAGCCCAGCCCCGAGCATGAGAGGCACAGATACGCAGTATTTT. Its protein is CASSPAPSMRGTDTQYF.

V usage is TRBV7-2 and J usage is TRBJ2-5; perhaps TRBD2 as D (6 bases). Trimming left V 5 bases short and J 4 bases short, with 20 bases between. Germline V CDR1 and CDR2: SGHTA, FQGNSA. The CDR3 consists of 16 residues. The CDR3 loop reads CASSPYSGDMGETQYF. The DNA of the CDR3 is TGTGCCAGCAGCCCCTACTCGGGAGATATGGGAGAGACCCAGTACTTC. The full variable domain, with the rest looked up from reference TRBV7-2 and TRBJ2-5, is GAGVSQSPSNKVTEKGKDVELRCDPISGHTALYWYRQSLGQGLEFLIYFQGNSAPDKSGLPSDRFSAERTGGSVSTLTIQRTQQEDSAVYLCASSPYSGDMGETQYFGPGTRLLVL.

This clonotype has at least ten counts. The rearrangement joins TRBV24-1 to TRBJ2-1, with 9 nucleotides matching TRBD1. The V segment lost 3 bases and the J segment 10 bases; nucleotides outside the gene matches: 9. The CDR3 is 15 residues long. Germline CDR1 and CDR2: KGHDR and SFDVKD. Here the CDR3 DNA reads TGTGCCACCAGTGATGCACCGGGACAGGGATGGGAGCAGTTCTTC. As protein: CATSDAPGQGWEQFF.

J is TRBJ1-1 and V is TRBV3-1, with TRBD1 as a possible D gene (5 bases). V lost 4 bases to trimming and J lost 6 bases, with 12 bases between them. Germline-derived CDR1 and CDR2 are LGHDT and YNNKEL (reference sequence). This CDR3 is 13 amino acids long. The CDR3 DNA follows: TGTGCCAGCAGCCGCGACAGAGCCTCTGAAGCTTTCTTT. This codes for CASSRDRASEAFF. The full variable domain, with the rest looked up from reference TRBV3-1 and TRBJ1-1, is DTAVSQTPKYLVTQMGNDKSIKCEQNLGHDTMYWYKQDSKKFLKIMFSYNNKELIINETVPNRFSPKSPDKAHLNLHINSLELGDSAVYFCASSRDRASEAFFGQGTRLTVV.

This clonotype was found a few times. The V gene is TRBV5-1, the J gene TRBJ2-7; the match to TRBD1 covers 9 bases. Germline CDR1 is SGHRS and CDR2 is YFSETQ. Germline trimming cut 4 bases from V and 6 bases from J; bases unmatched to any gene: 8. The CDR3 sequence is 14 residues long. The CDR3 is CASSQGQGRSEQYV. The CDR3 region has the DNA TGCGCCAGCAGCCAGGGACAGGGACGAAGCGAGCAGTACGTC.

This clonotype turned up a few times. The CDR3: CASTRQGVSSGELFF. CDR3 sequence (DNA): TGTGCCAGCACCCGACAGGGGGTATCTTCCGGGGAGCTGTTTTTT. The gene calls are TRBV12-3 or TRBV12-4 and TRBJ2-2, with 9 bases that match TRBD1. V was clipped by 7 bases and J by 6 bases; unmatched bases: 9. The CDR3 runs 15 residues.

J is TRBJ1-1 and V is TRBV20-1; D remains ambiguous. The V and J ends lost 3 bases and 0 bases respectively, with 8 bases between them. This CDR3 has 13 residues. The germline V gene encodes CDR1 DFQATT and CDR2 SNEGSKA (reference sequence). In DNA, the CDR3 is TGCAGTGCTAGGGCAGTCATGAACACTGAAGCTTTCTTT. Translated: CSARAVMNTEAFF.

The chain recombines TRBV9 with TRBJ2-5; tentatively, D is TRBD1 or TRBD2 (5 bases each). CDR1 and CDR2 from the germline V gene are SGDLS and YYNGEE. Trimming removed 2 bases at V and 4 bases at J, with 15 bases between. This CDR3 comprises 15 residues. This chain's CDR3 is CASSVGSRGPETQYF. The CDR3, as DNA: TGTGCCAGCAGCGTGGGGAGTAGGGGCCCAGAGACCCAGTACTTC. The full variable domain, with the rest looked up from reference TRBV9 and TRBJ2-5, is DSGVTQTPKHLITATGQRVTLRCSPRSGDLSVYWYQQSLDQGLQFLIQYYNGEERAKGNILERFSAQQFPDLHSELNLSSLELGDSALYFCASSVGSRGPETQYFGPGTRLLVL.

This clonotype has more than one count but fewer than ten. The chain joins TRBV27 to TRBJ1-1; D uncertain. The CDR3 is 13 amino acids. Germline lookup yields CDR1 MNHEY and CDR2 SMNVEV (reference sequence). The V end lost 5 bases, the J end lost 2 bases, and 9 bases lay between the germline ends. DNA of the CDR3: TGTGCCAGCAGTAAAGGGTCCAACACTGAAGCTTTCTTT. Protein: CASSKGSNTEAFF.

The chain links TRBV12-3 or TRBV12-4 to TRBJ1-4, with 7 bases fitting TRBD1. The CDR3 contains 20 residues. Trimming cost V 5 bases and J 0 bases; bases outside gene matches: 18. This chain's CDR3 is CASSSIIGDSHLATNEKLFF. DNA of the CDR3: TGTGCCAGCAGTAGTATAATCGGGGACAGCCACCTTGCAACTAATGAAAAACTGTTTTTT.

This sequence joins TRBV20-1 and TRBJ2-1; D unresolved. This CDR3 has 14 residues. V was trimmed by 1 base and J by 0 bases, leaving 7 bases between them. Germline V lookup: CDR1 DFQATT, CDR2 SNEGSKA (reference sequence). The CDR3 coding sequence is TGCAGTGCTAGAGTGCCGGGCTCCTACAATGAGCAGTTCTTC. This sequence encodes CSARVPGSYNEQFF.

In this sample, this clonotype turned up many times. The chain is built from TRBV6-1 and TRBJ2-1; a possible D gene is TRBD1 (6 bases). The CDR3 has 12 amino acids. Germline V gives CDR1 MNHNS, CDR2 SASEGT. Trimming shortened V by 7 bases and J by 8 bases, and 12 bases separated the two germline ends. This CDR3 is CASTRTGHEQFF. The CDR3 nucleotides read TGTGCCAGCACTCGAACAGGGCATGAGCAGTTCTTC.

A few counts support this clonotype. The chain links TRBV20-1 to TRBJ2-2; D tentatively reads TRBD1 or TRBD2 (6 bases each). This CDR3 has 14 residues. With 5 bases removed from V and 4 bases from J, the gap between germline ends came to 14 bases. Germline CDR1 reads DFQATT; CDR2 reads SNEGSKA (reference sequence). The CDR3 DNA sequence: TGCAGTGCTTTGGAGGGGGGAAGCACCGGGGAGCTGTTTTTT. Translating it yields CSALEGGSTGELFF.